This T cell receptor (beta chain) was profiled in a study of graft-versus-host responses after intestinal transplantation. Across the whole study: Tacrolimus plus steroids were given to all recipients for 3 to 4 years, preceded by anti-thymocyte globulin induction. The study, taken as a whole, reports: Recipient marrow held GvH clones, some first seen in ileum or blood.

CDR3 length: 12 residues. The V gene's germline CDR1 is SGHRS and CDR2 YFSETQ. Trimming took off 1 base at V and 6 bases at J, with 5 bases between the two ends. On this clone: Its antigen is as yet unknown.

Profiling relied on immunoSEQ multiplex PCR, and the TCRdb table lists in-frame clones only, not all of them. The sample carries about 39,000 clones, roughly 96% recorded once. The rearrangement uses TRBV5-1 and TRBJ2-1; no firm D call. Here the sequenced sample was unstimulated CD8+ T cells sorted from spleen or lymph node cells, taken before transplant. This TCR was sampled from a human donor who was the organ donor for an intestinal transplant. CDR3: CASSLKVNEQFF. In nucleotides, the CDR3 is TGCGCCAGCAGCTTGAAGGTCAATGAGCAGTTCTTC. Drawing the rest from reference TRBV5-1 and TRBJ2-1, the complete variable domain is KAGVTQTPRYLIKTRGQQVTLSCSPISGHRSVSWYQQTPGQGLQFLFEYFSETQRNKGNFPGRFSGRQFSNSRSEMNVSTLELGDSALYLCASSLKVNEQFFGPGTRLTVL.